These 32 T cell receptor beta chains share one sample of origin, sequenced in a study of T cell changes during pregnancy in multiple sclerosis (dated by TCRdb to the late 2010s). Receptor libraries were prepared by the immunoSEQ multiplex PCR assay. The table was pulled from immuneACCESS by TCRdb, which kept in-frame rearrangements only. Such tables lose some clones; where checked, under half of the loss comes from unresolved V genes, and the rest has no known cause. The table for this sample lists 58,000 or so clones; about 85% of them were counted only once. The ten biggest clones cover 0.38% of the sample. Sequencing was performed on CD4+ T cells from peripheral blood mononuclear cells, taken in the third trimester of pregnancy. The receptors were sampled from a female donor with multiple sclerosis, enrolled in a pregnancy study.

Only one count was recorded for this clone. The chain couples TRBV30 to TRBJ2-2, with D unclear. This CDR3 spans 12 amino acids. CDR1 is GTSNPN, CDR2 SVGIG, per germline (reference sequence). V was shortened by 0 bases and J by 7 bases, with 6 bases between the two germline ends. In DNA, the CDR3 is TGTGCCTGGAGTGTAGAGCACGGGGAGCTGTTTTTT. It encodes CAWSVEHGELFF.

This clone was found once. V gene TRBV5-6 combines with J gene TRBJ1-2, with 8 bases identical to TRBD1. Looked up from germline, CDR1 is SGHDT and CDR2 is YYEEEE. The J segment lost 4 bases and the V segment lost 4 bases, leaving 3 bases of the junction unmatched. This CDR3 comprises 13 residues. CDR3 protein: CASSPGGVYGYTF. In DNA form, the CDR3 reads TGTGCCAGCAGCCCAGGGGGCGTCTATGGCTACACCTTC.

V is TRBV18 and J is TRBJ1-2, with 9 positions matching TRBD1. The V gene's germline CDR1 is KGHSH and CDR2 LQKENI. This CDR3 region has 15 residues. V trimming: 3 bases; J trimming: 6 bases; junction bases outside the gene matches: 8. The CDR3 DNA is TGTGCCAGCTCACCGGGACAGGGTAGGCCCGATGGCTACACCTTC. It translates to CASSPGQGRPDGYTF.

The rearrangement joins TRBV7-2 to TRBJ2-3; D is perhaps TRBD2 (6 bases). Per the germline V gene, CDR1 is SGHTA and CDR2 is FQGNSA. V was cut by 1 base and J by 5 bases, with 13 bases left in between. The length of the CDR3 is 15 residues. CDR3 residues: CASSLGPGSVDTQYF. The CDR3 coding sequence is TGTGCCAGCAGCTTAGGTCCCGGGAGCGTAGATACGCAGTATTTT.

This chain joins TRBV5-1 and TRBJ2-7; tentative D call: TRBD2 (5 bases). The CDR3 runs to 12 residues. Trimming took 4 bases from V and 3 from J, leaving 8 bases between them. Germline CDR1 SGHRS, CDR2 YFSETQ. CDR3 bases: TGCGCCAGCAGCCCGGACTTCTACGAGCAGTACTTC. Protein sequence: CASSPDFYEQYF.

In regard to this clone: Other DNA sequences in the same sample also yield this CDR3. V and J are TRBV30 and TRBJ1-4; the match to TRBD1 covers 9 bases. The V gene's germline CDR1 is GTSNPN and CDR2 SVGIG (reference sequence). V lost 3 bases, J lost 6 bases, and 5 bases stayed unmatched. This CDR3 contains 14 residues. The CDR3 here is CAWRLTGGHEKLFF. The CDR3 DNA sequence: TGTGCCTGGAGGTTGACAGGGGGACATGAAAAACTGTTTTTT.

In DNA form, the CDR3 reads TGCAGCGAACGACGGGAAACTTATGGCTACACCTTC. This sequence encodes CSERRETYGYTF. The rearrangement uses TRBV29-1 and TRBJ1-2; D gene ambiguous. The ends were cut back, 7 bases at V and 5 bases at J, with 14 bases in the middle. The CDR3 sequence is 12 residues long. Per the germline V gene, CDR1 is SQVTM and CDR2 is ANQGSEA.

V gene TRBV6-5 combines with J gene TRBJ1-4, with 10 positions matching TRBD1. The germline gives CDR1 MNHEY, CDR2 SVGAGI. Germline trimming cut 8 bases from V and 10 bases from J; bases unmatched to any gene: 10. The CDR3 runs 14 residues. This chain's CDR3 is CASRSPGQGRKLFF. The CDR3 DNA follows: TGTGCCAGCCGAAGCCCGGGACAGGGGAGAAAACTGTTTTTT.

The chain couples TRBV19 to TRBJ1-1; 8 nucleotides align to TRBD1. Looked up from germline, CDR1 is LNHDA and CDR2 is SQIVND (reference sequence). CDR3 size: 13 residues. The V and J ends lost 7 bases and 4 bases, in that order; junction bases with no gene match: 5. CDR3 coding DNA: TGTGCCAGTATTCCAGACAGGGGCACTGAAGCTTTCTTT. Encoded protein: CASIPDRGTEAFF.

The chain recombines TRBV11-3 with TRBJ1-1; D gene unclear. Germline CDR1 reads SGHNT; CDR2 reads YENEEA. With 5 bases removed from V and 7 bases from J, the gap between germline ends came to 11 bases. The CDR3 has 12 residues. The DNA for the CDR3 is TGTGCCAGCAGCAGACCAGGTCTTGAAGCTTTCTTT. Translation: CASSRPGLEAFF.

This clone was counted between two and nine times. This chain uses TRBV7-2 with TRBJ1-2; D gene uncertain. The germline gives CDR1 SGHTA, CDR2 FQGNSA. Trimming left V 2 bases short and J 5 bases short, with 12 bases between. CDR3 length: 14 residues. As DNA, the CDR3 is TGTGCCAGCAGCTTACGTTCAGAAACGTATGGCTACACCTTC. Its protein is CASSLRSETYGYTF.

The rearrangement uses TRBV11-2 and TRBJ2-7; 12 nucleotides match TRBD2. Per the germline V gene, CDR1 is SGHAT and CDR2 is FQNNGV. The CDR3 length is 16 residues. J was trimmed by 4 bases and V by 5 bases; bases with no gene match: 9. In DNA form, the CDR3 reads TGTGCCAGCAGCGCTGGACTAGCGGGATTCGATTACGAGCAGTACTTC. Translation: CASSAGLAGFDYEQYF.

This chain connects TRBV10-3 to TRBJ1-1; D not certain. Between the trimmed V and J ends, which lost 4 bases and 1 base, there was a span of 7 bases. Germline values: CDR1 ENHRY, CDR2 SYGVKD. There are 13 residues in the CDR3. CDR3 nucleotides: TGTGCCATCAGTGTTCGACAGAACACTGAAGCTTTCTTT. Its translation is CAISVRQNTEAFF.

CDR3 in DNA: TGTGCCAGCAGTGAACAGGGGGCAGGCGGCTACACCTTC. Protein product: CASSEQGAGGYTF. The chain uses TRBV6-1 and TRBJ1-2; TRBD1 matches at 8 bases. With V trimmed by 2 bases and J by 8 bases, 4 bases remained unmatched. The CDR3 consists of 13 residues. From germline, CDR1 is MNHNS and CDR2 SASEGT.

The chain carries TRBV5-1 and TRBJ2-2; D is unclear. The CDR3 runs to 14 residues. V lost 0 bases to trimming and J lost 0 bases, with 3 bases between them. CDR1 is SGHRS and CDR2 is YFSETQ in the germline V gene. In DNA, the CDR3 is TGCGCCAGCAGCTTGGCAGCGAACACCGGGGAGCTGTTTTTT. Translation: CASSLAANTGELFF.

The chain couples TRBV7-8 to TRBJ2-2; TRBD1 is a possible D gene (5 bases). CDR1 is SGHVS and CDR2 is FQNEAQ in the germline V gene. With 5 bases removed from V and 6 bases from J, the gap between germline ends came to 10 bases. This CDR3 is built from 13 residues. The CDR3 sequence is CASSISQAGELFF. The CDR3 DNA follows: TGTGCCAGCAGCATATCACAGGCCGGGGAGCTGTTTTTT. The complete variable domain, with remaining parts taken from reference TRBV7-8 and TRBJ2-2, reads GAGVSQSPRYKVAKRGQDVALRCDPISGHVSLFWYQQALGQGPEFLTYFQNEAQLDKSGLPSDRFFAERPEGSVSTLKIQRTQQEDSAVYLCASSISQAGELFFGEGSRLTVL.

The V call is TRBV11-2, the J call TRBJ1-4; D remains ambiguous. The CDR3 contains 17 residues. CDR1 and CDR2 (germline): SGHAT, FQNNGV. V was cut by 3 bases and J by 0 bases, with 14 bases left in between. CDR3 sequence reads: CASSFLAPGTTNEKLFF. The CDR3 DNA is TGTGCCAGCAGCTTCCTAGCCCCGGGTACAACTAATGAAAAACTGTTTTTT. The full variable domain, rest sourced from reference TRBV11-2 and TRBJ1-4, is EAGVAQSPRYKIIEKRQSVAFWCNPISGHATLYWYQQILGQGPKLLIQFQNNGVVDDSQLPKDRFSAERLKGVDSTLKIQPAKLEDSAVYLCASSFLAPGTTNEKLFFGSGTQLSVL.

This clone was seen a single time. CDR3 DNA sequence: TGTGCCAGCAGTTACACTATGTCTAGTGGGGGCTACACCTTC. This codes for CASSYTMSSGGYTF. The genes are TRBV6-5 and TRBJ1-2; D not resolved. This CDR3 region has 14 residues. V was pared by 2 bases and J by 8 bases, with 15 bases between. Germline V gene sequence: CDR1 MNHEY, CDR2 SVGAGI.

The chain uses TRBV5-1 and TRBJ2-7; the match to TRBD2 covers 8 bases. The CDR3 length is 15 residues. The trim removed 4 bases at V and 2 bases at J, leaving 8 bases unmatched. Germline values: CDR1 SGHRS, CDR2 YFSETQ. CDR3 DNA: TGCGCCAGCAGCCCTTTAGCGGGACCCACCTACGAGCAGTACTTC. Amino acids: CASSPLAGPTYEQYF. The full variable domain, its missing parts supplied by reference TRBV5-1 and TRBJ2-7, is KAGVTQTPRYLIKTRGQQVTLSCSPISGHRSVSWYQQTPGQGLQFLFEYFSETQRNKGNFPGRFSGRQFSNSRSEMNVSTLELGDSALYLCASSPLAGPTYEQYFGPGTRLTVT.

The CDR3 DNA reads as TGCGCCAGCAGTCAATCGAATGGGGCAGGGGATCGCTCTGGAAACACCATATATTTT. Amino acids: CASSQSNGAGDRSGNTIYF. The chain is built from TRBV23-1 and TRBJ1-3; D might be TRBD1 (6 bases). TRBV23-1 is an ORF for which the function is uncertain. This CDR3 contains 19 residues. The V gene lost 0 bases and the J gene lost 0 bases, with 18 bases spanning the gap.

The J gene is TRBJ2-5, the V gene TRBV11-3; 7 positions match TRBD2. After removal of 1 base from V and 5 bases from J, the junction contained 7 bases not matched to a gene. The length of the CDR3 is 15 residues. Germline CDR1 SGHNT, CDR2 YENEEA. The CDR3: CASSLGTRQSETQYF. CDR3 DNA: TGTGCCAGCAGCTTAGGGACTAGACAGTCGGAGACCCAGTACTTC. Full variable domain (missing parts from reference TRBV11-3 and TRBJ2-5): EAGVVQSPRYKIIEKKQPVAFWCNPISGHNTLYWYLQNLGQGPELLIRYENEEAVDDSQLPKDRFSAERLKGVDSTLKIQPAELGDSAVYLCASSLGTRQSETQYFGPGTRLLVL.

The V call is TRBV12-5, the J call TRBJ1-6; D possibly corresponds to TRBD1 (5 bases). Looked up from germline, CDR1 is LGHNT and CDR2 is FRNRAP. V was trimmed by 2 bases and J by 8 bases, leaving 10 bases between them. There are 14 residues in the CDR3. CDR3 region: CASGLLGEDSPLHF. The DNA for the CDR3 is TGTGCTAGTGGTTTGTTAGGGGAGGATTCACCCCTCCACTTT.

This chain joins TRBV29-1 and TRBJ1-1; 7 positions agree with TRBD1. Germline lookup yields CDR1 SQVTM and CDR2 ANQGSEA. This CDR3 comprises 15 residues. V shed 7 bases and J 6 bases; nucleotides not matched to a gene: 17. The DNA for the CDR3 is TGCAGCGCCACGACAGGGACGTTAGAGAGTGCTGAAGCTTTCTTT. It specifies CSATTGTLESAEAFF.

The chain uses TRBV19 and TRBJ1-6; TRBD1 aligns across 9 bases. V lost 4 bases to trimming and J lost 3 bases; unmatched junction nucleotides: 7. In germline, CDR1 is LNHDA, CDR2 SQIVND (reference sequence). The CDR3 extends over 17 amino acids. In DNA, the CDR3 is TGTGCCAGTAGTACATTCGGACAGGGGAACTATAATTCACCCCTCCACTTT. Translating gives CASSTFGQGNYNSPLHF.

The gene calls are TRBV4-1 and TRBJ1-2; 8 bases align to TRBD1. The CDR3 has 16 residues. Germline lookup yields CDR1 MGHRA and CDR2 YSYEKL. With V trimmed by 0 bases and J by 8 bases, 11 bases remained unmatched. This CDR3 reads CASSQDYNGQGLGYTF. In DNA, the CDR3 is TGCGCCAGCAGCCAAGATTACAACGGACAGGGCTTGGGCTACACCTTC.

The CDR3 nucleotides read TGTGCCTGGACGTTCTATACTAACTATGGCTACACCTTC. Encoded protein: CAWTFYTNYGYTF. The J gene is TRBJ1-2, the V gene TRBV30; D is undetermined. Trimming pared 4 bases from V and 0 bases from J, leaving 9 bases between. The CDR3 contains 13 residues. The germline V gene has CDR1 GTSNPN and CDR2 SVGIG (reference sequence).

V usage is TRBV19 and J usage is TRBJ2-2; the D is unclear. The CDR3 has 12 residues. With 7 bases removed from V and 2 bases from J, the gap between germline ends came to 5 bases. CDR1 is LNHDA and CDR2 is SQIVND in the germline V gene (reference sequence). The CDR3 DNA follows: TGTGCCAGTAAGCGAAACACCGGGGAGCTGTTTTTT. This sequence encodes CASKRNTGELFF.

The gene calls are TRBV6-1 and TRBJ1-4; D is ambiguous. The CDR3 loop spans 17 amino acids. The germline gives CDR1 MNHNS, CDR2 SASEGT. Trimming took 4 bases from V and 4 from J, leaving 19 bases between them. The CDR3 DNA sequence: TGTGCCAGCAGTGGAAGGTTAAAACAGCTTGTTAATGAAAAACTGTTTTTT. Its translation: CASSGRLKQLVNEKLFF.

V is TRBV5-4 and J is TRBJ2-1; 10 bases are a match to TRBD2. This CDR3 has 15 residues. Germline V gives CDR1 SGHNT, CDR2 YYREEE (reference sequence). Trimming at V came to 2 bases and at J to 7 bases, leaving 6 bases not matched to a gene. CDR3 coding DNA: TGTGCCAGCAGCTTAGCGGGGGGGCTCAGGAATGAGCAGTTCTTC. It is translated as CASSLAGGLRNEQFF.

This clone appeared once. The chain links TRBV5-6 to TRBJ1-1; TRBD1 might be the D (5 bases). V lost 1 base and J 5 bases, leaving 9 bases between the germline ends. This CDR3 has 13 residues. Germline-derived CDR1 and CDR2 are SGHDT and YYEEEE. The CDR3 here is CASSLRRDTEAFF. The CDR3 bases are TGTGCCAGCAGCTTGCGCAGGGATACTGAAGCTTTCTTT. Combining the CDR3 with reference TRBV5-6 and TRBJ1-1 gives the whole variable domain DAGVTQSPTHLIKTRGQQVTLRCSPKSGHDTVSWYQQALGQGPQFIFQYYEEEERQRGNFPDRFSGHQFPNYSSELNVNALLLGDSALYLCASSLRRDTEAFFGQGTRLTVV.

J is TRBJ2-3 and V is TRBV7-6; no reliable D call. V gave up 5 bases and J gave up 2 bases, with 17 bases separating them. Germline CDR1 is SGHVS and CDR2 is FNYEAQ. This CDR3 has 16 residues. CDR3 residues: CASSGGSQRFTDTQYF. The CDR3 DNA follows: TGTGCCAGCAGCGGCGGCAGCCAGAGATTCACAGATACGCAGTATTTT.

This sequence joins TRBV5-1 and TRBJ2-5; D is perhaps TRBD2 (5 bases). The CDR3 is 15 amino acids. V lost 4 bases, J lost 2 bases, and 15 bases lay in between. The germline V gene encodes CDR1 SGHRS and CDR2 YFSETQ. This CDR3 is CASSPGSFGQETQYF. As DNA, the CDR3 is TGCGCCAGCAGCCCGGGGTCCTTTGGGCAAGAGACCCAGTACTTC. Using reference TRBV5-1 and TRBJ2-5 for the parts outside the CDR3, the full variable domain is KAGVTQTPRYLIKTRGQQVTLSCSPISGHRSVSWYQQTPGQGLQFLFEYFSETQRNKGNFPGRFSGRQFSNSRSEMNVSTLELGDSALYLCASSPGSFGQETQYFGPGTRLLVL.